This TCR beta chain derives from a study of T cells in Graves' hyperthyroidism and ophthalmopathy. Study findings and constraints: Stable hyperthyroidism and ophthalmopathy were separated using 13 V-J signatures. Also found in blood were most expanded thyroid clonotypes above 0.001. Ophthalmopathy, as predicted by the model, came a median approximately 6.5 months after the prediction.

Clinicians diagnosed patients from clinical symptoms, serum thyroxine and TRAb, thyroid ultrasound and orbital computed tomography. Unmatched junction bases numbered 10, after V lost 5 bases and J lost 0 bases. This CDR3 has 18 amino acids. The germline V gene has CDR1 SEHNR and CDR2 FQNEAQ (reference sequence). Details on this clonotype: Its antigen is unidentified.

The CDR3 regions of TCR beta were amplified from RNA transcripts. The primer set for the first-round RT-PCR of the TCR CDR3 was HTBI. TCRdb re-called the multiplex PCR reads with MiXCR, one entry per CDR3 protein. The sample records roughly 500,000 distinct CDR3 sequences, 40% to 55% being singletons. The sequenced sample consisted of peripheral blood or thyroid tissue (not recorded which). The sequence was collected from an adult woman with Graves' disease, either hyperthyroidism or ophthalmopathy (not recorded which). V and J are TRBV7-9 and TRBJ2-6; the match to TRBD1 covers 7 bases. The CDR3 bases are TGTGCCAGCAGCCGCAAAGGGACAGACGACTCTGGGGCCAACGTCCTGACTTTC. It specifies CASSRKGTDDSGANVLTF.